This passage covers 13 T cell receptor beta chains from one sample sequenced in a study of shared clonotypes between healthy human individuals (dated by TCRdb to the early 2020s). The library was prepared using the immunoSEQ multiplex PCR assay. TCRdb carries this immuneACCESS record with in-frame sequences only. Its versions omit some clonotypes, under half of them owing to an unresolved V gene in the studies checked, with the rest unexplained. The sample profile shows more than 500,000 clones; more than 95% of them were found once. The top ten clonotypes cover about 0.059% of the sample. The sequenced sample consisted of naive CD4+ T cells sorted from blood. The label giving this sample's cell subset or site can be read as: CD45RA+ positively selected. These receptors were taken from a woman aged 25-40 years in good health.

The chain carries TRBV16 and TRBJ2-5; either TRBD1 or TRBD2 may fit D (5 bases each). CDR3 size: 16 residues. Germline CDR1 is KGHSY and CDR2 is FQNENV. Deletions cut 4 bases from V and 4 bases from J, with 19 bases between. The CDR3 sequence is CASSLVTPGAGETQYF. The CDR3 DNA is TGTGCCAGCAGCCTCGTAACTCCCGGGGCCGGAGAGACCCAGTACTTC.

V gene TRBV19 combines with J gene TRBJ2-7, with 10 positions matching TRBD2. The junction had 2 bases not matched to a gene; V was cut back by 1 base and J by 2 bases. There are 15 residues in the CDR3. From germline, CDR1 is LNHDA and CDR2 SQIVND (reference sequence). The CDR3 region has the DNA TGTGCCAGTAGTATAGGCGGACTAGCGGCCTACGAGCAGTACTTC. It yields the protein CASSIGGLAAYEQYF.

The V call is TRBV19, the J call TRBJ2-2, with D perhaps TRBD1 or TRBD2 (5 bases each). V lost 8 bases, J lost 4 bases, and 20 bases lay in between. The CDR3 runs 16 residues. Germline-derived CDR1 and CDR2 are LNHDA and SQIVND (reference sequence). CDR3 in amino acids: CASRGIRGRGTGELFF. As DNA, the CDR3 is TGTGCCAGTCGTGGGATCCGGGGCCGAGGCACCGGGGAGCTGTTTTTT. The entire variable domain, with the rest obtained from reference TRBV19 and TRBJ2-2, is as follows: DGGITQSPKYLFRKEGQNVTLSCEQNLNHDAMYWYRQDPGQGLRLIYYSQIVNDFQKGDIAEGYSVSREKKESFPLTVTSAQKNPTAFYLCASRGIRGRGTGELFFGEGSRLTVL.

This rearrangement joins TRBV7-9 to TRBJ1-1; D gene unclear. This CDR3 is built from 15 residues. Per germline, CDR1 SEHNR and CDR2 FQNEAQ (reference sequence). Trimming pared 1 base from V and 1 base from J, leaving 10 bases between. The chain's CDR3 is CASSLGETANTEAFF. The CDR3 coding sequence is TGTGCCAGCAGCTTAGGGGAGACGGCGAACACTGAAGCTTTCTTT.

The CDR3 is CAIKREGRYEQYF. The CDR3 coding sequence is TGTGCCATCAAGCGGGAGGGCCGCTACGAGCAGTACTTC. The chain has TRBV10-3 and TRBJ2-5; 10 bases agree with TRBD2. The J call may be incorrect, as the DNA end agrees better with TRBJ2-7. The CDR3 has 13 amino acids. In germline, CDR1 is ENHRY, CDR2 SYGVKD.

V is TRBV28 and J is TRBJ2-7; D remains ambiguous. CDR3 length equals 12 residues. Per germline, CDR1 MDHEN and CDR2 SYDVKM. V lost 6 bases and J lost 4, with 10 bases in between. The CDR3 nucleotides read TGTGCCAGCAGCCCGGGCCGTTACGAGCAGTACTTC. Its protein is CASSPGRYEQYF.

The chain links TRBV5-5 to TRBJ2-1; TRBD1 is a possible D gene (5 bases). Germline CDR1 and CDR2: SGHKS and YYEKEE (reference sequence). The V gene lost 3 bases and the J gene lost 6 bases, with 13 bases spanning the gap. The length of the CDR3 is 14 residues. CDR3 amino acids: CASSSHQGGNEQFF. For the CDR3, the DNA is TGTGCCAGCAGCTCACACCAGGGTGGCAATGAGCAGTTCTTC.

The CDR3 sequence is CASSLTGGDTEAFF. The CDR3 DNA sequence: TGTGCCAGCAGCTTGACAGGGGGTGATACTGAAGCTTTCTTT. The chain recombines TRBV5-6 with TRBJ1-1, with 8 bases matching TRBD1. V was clipped by 1 base and J by 5 bases; unmatched bases: 4. The CDR3 is 14 residues long. Germline V gene lookup returns CDR1 SGHDT and CDR2 YYEEEE.

This clone was counted a single time. DNA of the CDR3: TGCAGCGGCGGACTAGCGAACACAGATACGCAGTATTTT. Translating gives CSGGLANTDTQYF. The gene calls are TRBV29-1 and TRBJ2-3; 9 bases match TRBD2. J was trimmed by 2 bases and V by 7 bases; bases with no gene match: 4. The CDR3 is 13 residues long. CDR1 is SQVTM and CDR2 is ANQGSEA in the germline V gene.

The chain joins TRBV4-2 to TRBJ2-1; D call uncertain. The germline V gene encodes CDR1 LGHNA and CDR2 YNFKEQ. The CDR3 has 16 residues. The ends were cut back, 6 bases at V and 7 bases at J, with 22 bases in the middle. The CDR3 spells CASRPQSVEGPNEQFF. The CDR3 DNA is TGTGCCAGCAGGCCCCAGAGTGTAGAAGGCCCTAATGAGCAGTTCTTC.

To note about this clone: Other DNA sequences of this sample code for an identical CDR3. J is TRBJ2-7 and V is TRBV28; maybe TRBD1 (5 bases). Trimming stripped 2 bases from V and 3 bases from J, with 5 bases between. The CDR3 sequence is 12 residues long. Germline CDR1 is MDHEN and CDR2 is SYDVKM. In DNA, the CDR3 is TGTGCCAGCAGTTTAGACAGCTACGAGCAGTACTTC. This sequence encodes CASSLDSYEQYF.

This rearrangement joins TRBV7-7 to TRBJ2-7, with TRBD2 as a possible D gene (6 bases). Germline assignment: CDR1 SSHAT and CDR2 FNYEAQ (reference sequence). V lost 3 bases and J 2 bases, leaving 11 bases between the germline ends. The CDR3 runs 14 residues. The CDR3 sequence is CASSLGLAAYEQYF. In nucleotides, the CDR3 is TGTGCCAGCAGCTTGGGACTGGCCGCCTACGAGCAGTACTTC.

This chain connects TRBV11-2 to TRBJ2-3; 13 bases are shared with TRBD2. Germline CDR1 is SGHAT and CDR2 is FQNNGV. This CDR3 has 15 residues. Unmatched junction bases numbered 4, after V lost 5 bases and J lost 5 bases. CDR3 coding DNA: TGTGCCAGCAGCGCTCGGACTAGCGGGGGAGATACGCAGTATTTT. Residues: CASSARTSGGDTQYF.